Here is one TCR beta chain with its context. The data belong to a study of blood T cell repertoires in COVID-19. On the study more broadly: COVID-19 samples collected from the United States, Italy and Spain covered acute and convalescent phases.

Original processing notes: The authors estimated nucleated cell counts from reference gene primer amplification. Data came from immunoSEQ multiplex PCR; TCRdb stores just in-frame clones and leaves some out. The DNA was the basis for D and trimming; V, J and clone size are from that table. The sample consists of a few hundred thousand clones, 75% to 90% of them appearing once. The sequenced sample consisted of peripheral blood. The sequence derives from a human donor in a cohort sampled during active COVID-19.

The CDR3: CATSGGWNTEAFF. The CDR3, as DNA: TGTGCCACCAGCGGGGGGTGGAACACTGAAGCTTTCTTT. This chain joins TRBV15 and TRBJ1-1; a weak D match, TRBD1 (5 bases). This CDR3 is built from 13 residues. The germline V gene encodes CDR1 LNHNV and CDR2 YYDKDF (reference sequence). V gave up 5 bases and J gave up 1 base, with 8 bases separating them. Filled out from reference TRBV15 and TRBJ1-1, the complete variable domain reads DAMVIQNPRYQVTQFGKPVTLSCSQTLNHNVMYWYQQKSSQAPKLLFHYYDKDFNNEADTPDNFQSRRPNTSFCFLDIRSPGLGDTAMYLCATSGGWNTEAFFGQGTRLTVV.